This T cell receptor (beta chain) was captured in a study of T cell responses to AZD1222 COVID-19 vaccine. Points from the study as a whole: In a largely white British group with more females than males, clonal diversity was possibly underestimated. As reported, nearly half of all spike-specific TCRs target variant regions that are unmutated.

Germline CDR1 reads KGHDR; CDR2 reads SFDVKD. J gave up 5 bases and V 3 bases, and 6 bases lay outside the gene matches. The CDR3 spans 16 residues. A remark on this clone: Its specificity is unknown.

This table comes from immunoSEQ multiplex PCR, and its TCRdb copy is limited to in-frame clones, with some not included. Seen here are around 180,000 clones, around 92% observed once, and the top ten hold about 10%. Sample: peripheral blood, taken on day 0 of AZD1222 vaccination. The sequence came from an adult in good health. The V gene is TRBV24-1, the J gene TRBJ2-1; TRBD1 matches 10 bases. The CDR3 DNA reads TGTGCCACCAGTGATCCTAGGACAGGGGGGGACAATGAGCAGTTCTTC. Translated, it gives CATSDPRTGGDNEQFF.